The 28 T cell receptor beta chains reported below all come from one sample, sequenced in a study of blood T cell repertoires in COVID-19. Profiling relied on immunoSEQ multiplex PCR, and the TCRdb table lists in-frame clones only, not all of them. Of about 72,000 clones listed, 85% to 90% were seen once; the top ten hold approximately 11%. The sample taken for sequencing was peripheral blood. Receptors were obtained from a man between 65 and 85 years old with active or convalescent COVID-19.

The chain has TRBV28 and TRBJ1-2; D not resolved. Trimming removed 2 bases at V and 0 bases at J, with 10 bases between. The CDR3 length is 15 residues. CDR1 MDHEN and CDR2 SYDVKM come from the germline V gene. CDR3 protein: CASSLPPTANYGYTF. DNA of the CDR3: TGTGCCAGCAGTTTACCCCCTACAGCTAACTATGGCTACACCTTC.

The chain joins TRBV6-2 or TRBV6-3 to TRBJ1-1; D perhaps matches TRBD1 (5 bases). The CDR3 consists of 17 residues. Germline loops: CDR1 MNHEY, CDR2 SVGEGT. Trimming left V 2 bases short and J 0 bases short, with 16 bases between. The CDR3 spells CASSYRGYGEMNTEAFF. The CDR3 coding sequence is TGTGCCAGCAGTTACAGGGGATATGGGGAAATGAACACTGAAGCTTTCTTT.

The CDR3, as DNA: TGTGCCAGCAGCTTCGGACAGGGGCCCTATGGCTACACCTTC. This translates into CASSFGQGPYGYTF. The genes are TRBV7-9 and TRBJ1-2, with 9 bases fitting TRBD1. Germline V lookup: CDR1 SEHNR, CDR2 FQNEAQ (reference sequence). This CDR3 contains 14 residues. Losses at the gene ends were 3 bases for V and 4 bases for J; bases not matched to a gene: 3.

The rearrangement joins TRBV27 to TRBJ1-1, with TRBD1 identical over 8 bases. The CDR3 contains 16 residues. After removal of 5 bases from V and 0 bases from J, the junction contained 8 bases not matched to a gene. The germline V gene has CDR1 MNHEY and CDR2 SMNVEV (reference sequence). The CDR3 nucleotides are TGTGCCAGCAGTATCCGACAGGGGATTATGAACACTGAAGCTTTCTTT. Translated, it gives CASSIRQGIMNTEAFF.

The chain carries TRBV19 and TRBJ2-1; 8 bases line up with TRBD2. This CDR3 is 14 amino acids long. J lost 7 bases, V lost 4 bases, and 6 bases had no gene match. CDR1 is LNHDA, CDR2 SQIVND, per germline (reference sequence). The CDR3 loop is CASSRSGRENEQFF. CDR3 in DNA: TGTGCCAGTAGTAGGAGCGGGAGAGAGAATGAGCAGTTCTTC.

V is TRBV29-1 and J is TRBJ1-5, with a weak D call TRBD1 (6 bases). Germline V gives CDR1 SQVTM, CDR2 ANQGSEA. The V end lost 7 bases, the J end lost 1 base, and 14 bases lay between the germline ends. This CDR3 is 14 amino acids long. The CDR3: CSATTGSSNQPQHF. The CDR3 region has the DNA TGCAGCGCCACCACAGGGTCAAGCAATCAGCCCCAGCATTTT.

J is TRBJ1-2 and V is TRBV29-1, with 7 bases matching TRBD1. The junction had 8 bases not matched to a gene; V was cut back by 2 bases and J by 8 bases. The CDR3 is 13 amino acids. From germline, CDR1 is SQVTM and CDR2 ANQGSEA. CDR3 sequence reads: CSVEKTGKGGYTF. The CDR3 region has the DNA TGCAGCGTTGAAAAGACAGGGAAGGGAGGCTACACCTTC. The full variable domain, with the rest looked up from reference TRBV29-1 and TRBJ1-2, is SAVISQKPSRDICQRGTSLTIQCQVDSQVTMMFWYRQQPGQSLTLIATANQGSEATYESGFVIDKFPISRPNLTFSTLTVSNMSPEDSSIYLCSVEKTGKGGYTFGSGTRLTVV.

This chain joins TRBV3-1 (or the pseudogene TRBV3-2) and TRBJ1-5, with D tentatively TRBD1 (5 bases). The CDR3 totals 16 residues. Trimming took 0 bases from V and 1 from J, leaving 10 bases between them. Looked up from germline, CDR1 is LGHDT and CDR2 is YNNKEL (reference sequence). The DNA of the CDR3 is TGTGCCAGCAGCCAAGATTCGGCAGGGAGCAATCAGCCCCAGCATTTT. This encodes CASSQDSAGSNQPQHF.

This chain uses TRBV11-2 with TRBJ2-7, with a weak D call TRBD2 (6 bases). Trimming took off 1 base at V and 6 bases at J, with 16 bases between the two ends. The length of the CDR3 is 15 residues. Looked up from germline, CDR1 is SGHAT and CDR2 is FQNNGV. As DNA, the CDR3 is TGTGCCAGCAGCTTAGGGACACTAGCTGAAGGCGAGCAGTACTTC. Its protein product is CASSLGTLAEGEQYF.

This clone was observed once. The V and J genes are TRBV28 and TRBJ2-1; TRBD1 aligns across 8 bases. The CDR3 is 14 amino acids. Germline assignment: CDR1 MDHEN and CDR2 SYDVKM. After removal of 6 bases from V and 7 bases from J, the junction contained 8 bases not matched to a gene. CDR3 DNA sequence: TGTGCCAGCAGACCGGACAGGGTGGGGAATGAGCAGTTCTTC. It encodes CASRPDRVGNEQFF.

The chain combines TRBV4-2 with TRBJ2-1; 13 nucleotides line up with TRBD2. CDR3 length equals 17 residues. CDR1 LGHNA and CDR2 YNFKEQ come from the germline V gene. Losses at the gene ends were 1 base for V and 9 bases for J; bases not matched to a gene: 9. CDR3 DNA: TGTGCCAGCAGCCAAGGGGTCCGACTAGCGGGAGGAAGTGAGCAGTTCTTC. Translating it yields CASSQGVRLAGGSEQFF.

J is TRBJ1-4 and V is TRBV4-1; no definite D call. V lost 6 bases, J lost 7 bases, and 21 bases lay in between. There are 16 residues in the CDR3. Germline-derived CDR1 and CDR2 are MGHRA and YSYEKL. The CDR3 spells CASSPPGLTKGEKLFF. The DNA of the CDR3 is TGCGCCAGCAGTCCCCCCGGACTTACAAAGGGTGAAAAACTGTTTTTT.

This sequence joins TRBV7-2 and TRBJ1-3; weak D call: TRBD1 (6 bases). V shed 3 bases and J shed 8 bases, with 14 bases lying between them. The CDR3 loop spans 14 amino acids. Germline assignment: CDR1 SGHTA and CDR2 FQGNSA. CDR3 region: CASSFGQPGDTIYF. CDR3 nucleotides: TGTGCCAGCAGCTTCGGGCAGCCAGGGGACACCATATATTTT.

The chain couples TRBV19 to TRBJ1-2; 7 positions agree with TRBD1. V dropped 5 bases and J dropped 3; count of bases not matched to a gene: 9. The length of the CDR3 is 15 residues. Looked up from germline, CDR1 is LNHDA and CDR2 is SQIVND (reference sequence). CDR3 amino acids: CASSPQQGTHYGYTF. The DNA of the CDR3 is TGTGCCAGTAGTCCTCAACAGGGGACACACTATGGCTACACCTTC.

The V gene is TRBV7-2, the J gene TRBJ2-1; D unresolved. The germline gives CDR1 SGHTA, CDR2 FQGNSA. V shed 0 bases and J shed 2 bases, with 8 bases lying between them. The CDR3 length is 15 residues. Here the CDR3 DNA reads TGTGCCAGCAGCTTAGCCCCGTTAGCCTACAATGAGCAGTTCTTC. Translation: CASSLAPLAYNEQFF.

The CDR3 region is CASSLDWTNEKLFF. Here the CDR3 DNA reads TGTGCCAGCAGCTTGGACTGGACTAATGAAAAACTGTTTTTT. The chain is built from TRBV7-6 and TRBJ1-4; D is unclear. The ends were cut back, 3 bases at V and 2 bases at J, with 7 bases in the middle. CDR3 length: 14 amino acids. In germline, CDR1 is SGHVS, CDR2 FNYEAQ.

The V gene is TRBV2, the J gene TRBJ2-2; no firm D call. Germline V gene lookup returns CDR1 SNHLY and CDR2 FYNNEI. Trimming left V 8 bases short and J 8 bases short, with 9 bases between. There are 11 residues in the CDR3. CDR3 sequence: CASLSNGELFF. CDR3 sequence (DNA): TGTGCCAGCTTGAGTAATGGGGAGCTGTTTTTT.

This sequence joins TRBV5-1 and TRBJ2-5, with TRBD1 matching 9 bases. Losses at the gene ends were 0 bases for V and 3 bases for J; bases not matched to a gene: 3. Germline loops: CDR1 SGHRS, CDR2 YFSETQ. This CDR3 has 15 amino acids. The CDR3 here is CASSLGTGVEETQYF. The CDR3 nucleotides are TGCGCCAGCAGCTTGGGGACAGGGGTGGAAGAGACCCAGTACTTC.

The rearrangement links TRBV18 to TRBJ2-1; 8 bases fit TRBD2. The length of the CDR3 is 16 residues. Germline V gene lookup returns CDR1 KGHSH and CDR2 LQKENI. The V and J ends lost 0 bases and 6 bases, in that order; junction bases with no gene match: 7. CDR3 protein: CASSPPTGGGGNEQFF. CDR3 bases: TGTGCCAGCTCACCACCGACGGGAGGGGGGGGCAATGAGCAGTTCTTC.

V and J are TRBV5-1 and TRBJ2-7; 16 nucleotides match TRBD2. V dropped 4 bases and J dropped 13; count of bases not matched to a gene: 5. Per germline, CDR1 SGHRS and CDR2 YFSETQ. The CDR3 has 13 amino acids. CDR3 nucleotides: TGCGCCAGCAGCCCTGGGACTAGCGGGAGGGTATACTTC. This codes for CASSPGTSGRVYF.

The chain couples TRBV5-1 to TRBJ1-2, with TRBD1 matching 7 bases. Germline-derived CDR1 and CDR2 are SGHRS and YFSETQ. The CDR3 has 14 residues. With V trimmed by 0 bases and J by 4 bases, 3 bases remained unmatched. Here the CDR3 reads CASSLGGQTYGYTF. The CDR3 DNA is TGCGCCAGCAGCTTGGGGGGACAGACCTATGGCTACACCTTC. Drawing the rest from reference TRBV5-1 and TRBJ1-2, the complete variable domain is KAGVTQTPRYLIKTRGQQVTLSCSPISGHRSVSWYQQTPGQGLQFLFEYFSETQRNKGNFPGRFSGRQFSNSRSEMNVSTLELGDSALYLCASSLGGQTYGYTFGSGTRLTVV.

The rearrangement links TRBV7-9 to TRBJ1-2, with D perhaps matching TRBD1 (6 bases). Germline V lookup: CDR1 SEHNR, CDR2 FQNEAQ (reference sequence). The CDR3 runs 17 residues. V lost 0 bases, J lost 2 bases, and 16 bases lay in between. Here the CDR3 reads CASSLAGGKDRNYGYTF. The DNA for the CDR3 is TGTGCCAGCAGCTTAGCGGGGGGGAAGGACAGAAACTATGGCTACACCTTC.

The gene calls are TRBV12-3 or TRBV12-4 and TRBJ2-5; D may be TRBD2 (7 bases). With 6 bases removed from V and 4 bases from J, the gap between germline ends came to 12 bases. CDR3 length: 13 residues. The CDR3 sequence is CASRWGGGETQYF. For the CDR3, the DNA is TGTGCCAGCAGATGGGGGGGCGGAGAGACCCAGTACTTC.

This chain joins TRBV4-1 and TRBJ2-1; TRBD2 matches at 7 bases. The germline gives CDR1 MGHRA, CDR2 YSYEKL. The V and J ends lost 1 base and 2 bases, in that order; junction bases with no gene match: 8. This CDR3 region has 17 residues. The CDR3 DNA follows: TGCGCCAGCAGCCAAGTCGGCGGGAGAACGCCCTACAATGAGCAGTTCTTC. This sequence encodes CASSQVGGRTPYNEQFF.

Only a few counts were recorded for this clone. This chain links TRBV13 with TRBJ2-7; 9 nucleotides agree with TRBD2. The CDR3 consists of 14 residues. Germline V gives CDR1 PRHDT, CDR2 FYEKMQ (reference sequence). The junction had 3 bases not matched to a gene; V was cut back by 5 bases and J by 1 base. CDR3 loop: CASSQSGRSYEQYF. Written as DNA, the CDR3 is TGTGCCAGCAGCCAGAGCGGGAGGTCCTACGAGCAGTACTTC. Full variable domain (outside the CDR3, taken from reference TRBV13 and TRBJ2-7): AAGVIQSPRHLIKEKRETATLKCYPIPRHDTVYWYQQGPGQDPQFLISFYEKMQSDKGSIPDRFSAQQFSDYHSELNMSSLELGDSALYFCASSQSGRSYEQYFGPGTRLTVT.

The chain joins TRBV9 to TRBJ2-1; D perhaps matches TRBD2 (6 bases). In germline, CDR1 is SGDLS, CDR2 YYNGEE. The CDR3 consists of 14 residues. Trimming left V 6 bases short and J 6 bases short, with 16 bases between. CDR3 loop: CASNGGVRINEQFF. In DNA, the CDR3 is TGTGCCAGCAACGGGGGAGTGAGGATCAATGAGCAGTTCTTC. The whole variable domain, filled in from reference TRBV9 and TRBJ2-1, reads DSGVTQTPKHLITATGQRVTLRCSPRSGDLSVYWYQQSLDQGLQFLIQYYNGEERAKGNILERFSAQQFPDLHSELNLSSLELGDSALYFCASNGGVRINEQFFGPGTRLTVL.

The chain carries TRBV19 and TRBJ2-5; 9 bases fit TRBD1. The germline V gene has CDR1 LNHDA and CDR2 SQIVND (reference sequence). V lost 5 bases to trimming and J lost 7 bases; unmatched junction nucleotides: 14. CDR3 length: 16 residues. The CDR3 protein is CASSSPGQGNVGTQYF. CDR3 in DNA: TGTGCCAGTAGTTCCCCGGGACAGGGAAATGTGGGGACCCAGTACTTC.

The V and J genes are TRBV4-2 and TRBJ2-7; TRBD2 agrees at 7 bases. Germline V gene sequence: CDR1 LGHNA, CDR2 YNFKEQ. V was clipped by 4 bases and J by 3 bases; unmatched bases: 9. The length of the CDR3 is 15 residues. The CDR3 sequence is CASSREGGASYEQYF. DNA of the CDR3: TGTGCCAGCAGCCGAGAGGGAGGGGCTAGCTACGAGCAGTACTTC.